This TCR beta chain emerged from a study of blood T cells in healthy people across ages. Findings of the study overall: Roughly linearly, TCR beta diversity per million T cells fell as age increased.

Caucasian individuals from Russia who were healthy and aged about 6 to 90 acted as donors. A second PCR of 7 to 11 cycles used a sample-barcoded 5' primer and a J-beta primer mix. From the 5' RACE reads, TCRdb called clonotypes with MiXCR, one entry per CDR3 protein. The sample includes about 670,000 distinct CDR3 sequences, less than 45% of them seen just once. A word on this clonotype: The antigen is unknown. At one end the junction does not follow the germline gene, possibly because of a read error.

Germline values: CDR1 DFQATT, CDR2 SNEGSKA (reference sequence). CDR3 length: 13 residues. This receptor was obtained from an elderly man in good health. Material for sequencing was blood. The chain combines TRBV20-1 with TRBJ2-1; TRBD2 matches at 8 bases. For the CDR3, the DNA is TGCAGTGAGGAGCGGGAGAGATACAATGAGGAGTTCTTC. Residues: CSEERERYNEEFF.